This T cell receptor beta chain derives from a study of PD-L1 blockade in urothelial cancer. Study at large: Analyses were performed on blood at 3 weeks after treatment start (the second dose) and at 6 weeks. A median of roughly 130,000 T cells was found in the blood samples.

Time point defined: pretreatment peripheral blood. The table came from immunoSEQ multiplex PCR; TCRdb's copy has only in-frame clones and leaves some out. The sample includes about 56,000 clones, roughly 85% seen only once; the top ten take approximately 14%. The CDR3 runs to 15 residues. Germline V gives CDR1 SQVTM, CDR2 ANQGSEA. The J segment lost 2 bases and the V segment lost 4 bases, leaving 9 bases of the junction unmatched. The chain joins TRBV29-1 to TRBJ2-3; TRBD2 matches 7 bases. The source of this sequence is a man between 65 and 79 years old with urothelial cancer. The specimen was PBMCs, collected around atezolizumab (anti-PD-L1) treatment. CDR3 sequence (DNA): TGCAGCGTTGGCGGGGGAGAAGGGCACACAGATACGCAGTATTTT. It encodes CSVGGGEGHTDTQYF.